A single sample is the source of the 29 T cell receptor beta chains below, sequenced in a study of metastatic and nonmetastatic thyroid tumors. TCRdb re-called the PCR reads through MiXCR. The sample includes about 13,000 clones, approximately 22% of them seen just once. Every patient was untreated before thyroid surgery. The sample consisted of blood. These receptors came from a female donor with papillary thyroid cancer or a benign thyroid nodule (not recorded which). Some clones in this sample may be carry-over from other donors' samples.

This sequence joins TRBV11-2 and TRBJ1-3; TRBD1 might be the D (5 bases). The CDR3 runs 17 residues. Deletions cut 4 bases from V and 0 bases from J, with 16 bases between. Germline V gives CDR1 SGHAT, CDR2 FQNNGV. CDR3 in DNA: TGTGCCAGCAGCTGTCACTCGGGGGGGAGCTCTGGAAACACCATATATTTT. This gives the protein CASSCHSGGSSGNTIYF.

The count of this clone is one. The genes are TRBV11-1 and TRBJ2-7; D is perhaps TRBD2 (6 bases). This CDR3 has 16 amino acids. Trimming cost V 4 bases and J 1 base, with 17 bases left between them. Germline CDR1 is SGHAT and CDR2 is FQDESV (reference sequence). The CDR3 DNA is TGTGCCAGCAGCTCGCGGAGGGGAAGATCTTCCTACGAGCAGTACTTC. Translated: CASSSRRGRSSYEQYF.

The chain recombines TRBV2 with TRBJ2-1; 7 bases align to TRBD2. Unmatched junction bases numbered 2, after V lost 6 bases and J lost 9 bases. Germline-derived CDR1 and CDR2 are SNHLY and FYNNEI. This CDR3 is 11 amino acids long. The CDR3 DNA reads TGTGCCAGCAGACTAGCGTGTGAGCAGTTCTTC. Translating gives CASRLACEQFF.

This clone came up a few times. This chain joins TRBV10-2 and TRBJ1-1, with a tentative D call TRBD1 (5 bases). In germline, CDR1 is WSHSY, CDR2 SAAADI. V was cut by 5 bases and J by 1 base, with 14 bases left in between. The CDR3 is 15 amino acids. CDR3 nucleotides: TGCGCCAGCAGTTTACCACTCGGGGCGAACACTGAAGCTTTCTTT. Translation gives CASSLPLGANTEAFF.

This rearrangement joins TRBV20-1 to TRBJ1-5, with D possibly being TRBD1 (6 bases). V shed 4 bases and J shed 6 bases, with 13 bases lying between them. This CDR3 spans 13 amino acids. Germline V gene data show CDR1 as DFQATT and CDR2 as SNEGSKA (reference sequence). CDR3 sequence reads: CSANGGPSQPQHF. The CDR3, as DNA: TGCAGTGCTAATGGGGGCCCTAGTCAGCCCCAGCATTTT.

J is TRBJ2-1 and V is TRBV20-1, with TRBD2 matching 9 bases. With V trimmed by 1 base and J by 8 bases, 0 bases remained unmatched. The CDR3 extends over 12 amino acids. Germline V gene sequence: CDR1 DFQATT, CDR2 SNEGSKA (reference sequence). CDR3 sequence: CSARVAGDEQFF. In nucleotides, the CDR3 is TGCAGTGCTAGAGTAGCGGGGGATGAGCAGTTCTTC.

Regarding this clone: One end of the junction does not line up with germline, which may come from a read error. The rearrangement uses TRBV4-3 and TRBJ2-7; no clear D. CDR1 and CDR2 (germline): LGHNA, YSLEER. The CDR3 covers 15 residues. The CDR3 nucleotides read TGCGCCAGCATCCAAGCCCACCTTGCCCGGAACGAGCAGTACTTC. Its protein product is CASIQAHLARNEQYF.

This clone has ten or more counts. One base away lies a much larger clone, so this may be a sequencing read error. This CDR3 is CASSLRGASYNEQFF. CDR3 bases: TGTGCCAGCAGTTTGCGGGGGGCCTCCTACAATGAGCAGTTCTTC. J is TRBJ2-1 and V is TRBV6-5; 8 bases line up with TRBD2. With 4 bases clipped from V and 0 bases from J, the junction kept 2 bases outside the gene matches. This CDR3 has 15 residues. Germline V gene lookup returns CDR1 MNHEY and CDR2 SVGAGI.

This clone was counted ten times or more. Being one base from a much bigger clone, this may be a read error. V is TRBV18 and J is TRBJ2-1, with TRBD1 as a possible D gene (5 bases). CDR3 size: 16 residues. The germline V gene encodes CDR1 KGHSH and CDR2 LQKENI. The ends were cut back, 0 bases at V and 6 bases at J, with 15 bases in the middle. The CDR3 spells CASSPPARDSPNEQFF. Written as DNA, the CDR3 is TGTGCCAGCTCACCACCGGCCAGGGATTCTCCCAATGAGCAGTTCTTC.

Within the sample, this clone is medium-sized. The chain joins TRBV28 to TRBJ1-4; D is possibly TRBD1 (6 bases). Per germline, CDR1 MDHEN and CDR2 SYDVKM. V was pared by 10 bases and J by 5 bases, with 17 bases between. The CDR3 runs to 14 residues. CDR3: CATTGSGDNEKLFF. CDR3 in DNA: TGTGCCACCACAGGGTCAGGGGACAATGAAAAACTGTTTTTT. Full variable domain (remainder filled in from reference TRBV28 and TRBJ1-4): DVKVTQSSRYLVKRTGEKVFLECVQDMDHENMFWYRQDPGLGLRLIYFSYDVKMKEKGDIPEGYSVSREKKERFSLILESASTNQTSMYLCATTGSGDNEKLFFGSGTQLSVL.

This clone rates as medium-sized. The chain couples TRBV7-3 to TRBJ1-6; possibly TRBD1 for D (5 bases). V was pared by 4 bases and J by 8 bases, with 9 bases between. Germline V gene data show CDR1 as SGHTA and CDR2 as FQGTGA. The CDR3 consists of 13 residues. The CDR3 reads CASSSFRDSPLHF. Written as DNA, the CDR3 is TGTGCCAGCAGCTCCTTCAGGGATTCACCCCTCCACTTT. The whole variable domain, filled in from reference TRBV7-3 and TRBJ1-6, reads GAGVSQTPSNKVTEKGKYVELRCDPISGHTALYWYRQSLGQGPEFLIYFQGTGAADDSGLPNDRFFAVRPEGSVSTLKIQRTERGDSAVYLCASSSFRDSPLHFGNGTRLTVT.

This clone is medium-sized. The V call is TRBV6-5, the J call TRBJ2-3, with 13 bases aligning to TRBD2. Germline V gene data show CDR1 as MNHEY and CDR2 as SVGAGI. The CDR3 extends over 17 amino acids. Germline trimming cut 4 bases from V and 3 bases from J; bases unmatched to any gene: 7. This CDR3 is CASSSRVTSGGTDTQYF. Here the CDR3 DNA reads TGTGCCAGCAGTTCCCGCGTGACTAGCGGGGGGACAGATACGCAGTATTTT.

Ten or more counts support this clone. The rearrangement uses TRBV3-1 and TRBJ2-7, with D uncertain. CDR1 is LGHDT, CDR2 YNNKEL, per germline (reference sequence). V gave up 2 bases and J gave up 4 bases, with 21 bases separating them. The CDR3 spans 17 residues. The DNA of the CDR3 is TGTGCCAGCAGCCAACCCCGCCCCTGCCAACTCAGGTACGAGCAGTACGTC. Amino acid sequence: CASSQPRPCQLRYEQYV.

The chain has TRBV5-1 and TRBJ1-4; D may be TRBD1 (5 bases). The CDR3 is 14 residues long. Germline CDR1 is SGHRS and CDR2 is YFSETQ. V was trimmed by 0 bases and J by 2 bases, leaving 5 bases between them. In DNA, the CDR3 is TGCGCCAGCAGCTTGGGGGGGACTAATGAAAAACTGTTTTTT. Protein sequence: CASSLGGTNEKLFF.

This clone was picked up many times. This chain uses TRBV10-3 with TRBJ2-2, with D unresolved. Trimming shortened V by 3 bases and J by 1 base, and 9 bases separated the two germline ends. This CDR3 is built from 15 residues. Per the germline V gene, CDR1 is ENHRY and CDR2 is SYGVKD. The CDR3 DNA sequence: TGTGCCATCAGTGAAGGTGGGCTGAACACCGGGGAGCTGTTTTTT. Its translation is CAISEGGLNTGELFF.

As regards this clone: A read error may explain this, as a much larger clone is one base away. The chain joins TRBV5-8 to TRBJ1-1; 9 nucleotides align to TRBD1. The germline V gene has CDR1 SGHTS and CDR2 YDEGEE. The V gene end was trimmed by 3 bases and the J gene end by 4 bases; junction bases not matched to a gene: 1. The CDR3 contains 13 residues. In nucleotides, the CDR3 is TGTGCCAGCAGCTGGACAGGGGTCACTGAAGCTTTCTTT. Encoded protein: CASSWTGVTEAFF.

Many counts were recorded for this clone. V and J are TRBV6-6 and TRBJ2-1; D ambiguous. From germline, CDR1 is MNHNY and CDR2 SVGAGI (reference sequence). The CDR3 length is 16 residues. Trimming took 2 bases from V and 4 from J, leaving 15 bases between them. CDR3 sequence (DNA): TGTGCCAGCAGTTACCTTCCTAGTCCCCCTTACAATGAGCAGTTCTTC. This codes for CASSYLPSPPYNEQFF.

At least ten counts were recorded for this clone. The rearrangement links TRBV29-1 to TRBJ1-1; 11 positions agree with TRBD1. The CDR3 is made up of 16 amino acids. Germline values: CDR1 SQVTM, CDR2 ANQGSEA. Trimming cost V 6 bases and J 3 bases; bases outside gene matches: 12. CDR3 region: CSVPRTGGFVDTEAFF. The CDR3 nucleotides are TGCAGCGTGCCCAGGACAGGGGGCTTCGTAGACACTGAAGCTTTCTTT. Filled out from reference TRBV29-1 and TRBJ1-1, the complete variable domain reads SAVISQKPSRDICQRGTSLTIQCQVDSQVTMMFWYRQQPGQSLTLIATANQGSEATYESGFVIDKFPISRPNLTFSTLTVSNMSPEDSSIYLCSVPRTGGFVDTEAFFGQGTRLTVV.

This clone was observed a handful of times. This rearrangement joins TRBV6-2 or TRBV6-3 to TRBJ1-3, with D perhaps matching TRBD1 (5 bases). The CDR3 has 18 amino acids. CDR1 is MNHEY and CDR2 is SVGEGT in the germline V gene. The ends were cut back, 3 bases at V and 0 bases at J, with 18 bases in the middle. The CDR3 protein is CASSYFGPGPLSGNTIYF. As DNA, the CDR3 is TGTGCCAGCAGTTATTTCGGACCGGGACCGCTCTCTGGAAACACCATATATTTT.

The CDR3 DNA follows: TGCAGTGCTAGGAGGGGCAGCGCTAACTATGGCTACACCTTC. It is translated as CSARRGSANYGYTF. V usage is TRBV20-1 and J usage is TRBJ1-2, with a tentative D call TRBD1 (5 bases). The V gene's germline CDR1 is DFQATT and CDR2 SNEGSKA (reference sequence). This CDR3 is 14 amino acids long. Trimming pared 3 bases from V and 0 bases from J, leaving 11 bases between.

This clone was detected only once. At one end, the junction sequence differs from germline, possibly due to a read error. The chain joins TRBV11-2 to TRBJ2-2; TRBD2 matches 7 bases. The CDR3 extends over 15 amino acids. In germline, CDR1 is SGHAT, CDR2 FQNNGV. This CDR3 is CASSLTGDYTGELLF. Written as DNA, the CDR3 is TGTGCCAGCAGCTTGACGGGGGACTACACCGGGGAGCTGCTTTTT.

The rearrangement joins TRBV4-2 to TRBJ1-2; tentative D call: TRBD1 (5 bases). The CDR3 runs to 14 residues. The V gene's germline CDR1 is LGHNA and CDR2 YNFKEQ. V was shortened by 0 bases and J by 6 bases, with 11 bases between the two germline ends. CDR3 sequence: CASSQDGGVDGYTF. The CDR3 nucleotides read TGTGCCAGCAGCCAAGACGGGGGAGTGGATGGCTACACCTTC.

As to this clone: The junction departs from the called germline gene at one end, perhaps through a read error. The rearrangement links TRBV9 to TRBJ1-5; TRBD1 matches 8 bases. CDR3 length: 16 residues. CDR1 and CDR2 from the germline V gene are SGDLS and YYNGEE. CDR3 coding DNA: TGTGCCAGCATCATGGGGACAGGTGATAGCAATCATCCCCAGCATTTT. The encoded protein is CASIMGTGDSNHPQHF.

This chain uses TRBV18 with TRBJ1-2; D gene ambiguous. The V gene's germline CDR1 is KGHSH and CDR2 LQKENI. The V gene lost 1 base and the J gene lost 7 bases, with 13 bases spanning the gap. The CDR3 is 14 amino acids. As DNA, the CDR3 is TGTGCCAGCTCACCACTTAGCAGAGAAGGTGGCTACACCTTC. It specifies CASSPLSREGGYTF.

In its sample, this clone was seen a few times. Lacking the conserved final phenylalanine or tryptophan, this CDR3 likely reflects a read error. The chain carries TRBV28 and TRBJ2-1, with 7 bases matching TRBD1. This CDR3 has 16 amino acids. The V gene's germline CDR1 is MDHEN and CDR2 SYDVKM. Trimming removed 5 bases from V and 6 bases from J; junction bases left unmatched: 13. CDR3 sequence: CASSPPEWDSSNEQFS. CDR3 in DNA: TGTGCCAGCAGTCCACCAGAATGGGACAGCTCCAATGAGCAGTTCTCC.

By share of the sample, this clone is medium-sized. J is TRBJ2-1 and V is TRBV7-9; 7 bases are shared with TRBD2. Germline V lookup: CDR1 SEHNR, CDR2 FQNEAQ (reference sequence). J lost 10 bases, V lost 3 bases, and 9 bases had no gene match. This CDR3 comprises 14 residues. This CDR3 is CASSLRGRASEQFF. As DNA, the CDR3 is TGTGCCAGCAGCTTGAGAGGGAGGGCCAGCGAGCAGTTCTTC.

This clone appeared many times. J is TRBJ2-2 and V is TRBV4-1; no firm D call. Trimming cost V 6 bases and J 1 base, with 9 bases left between them. The CDR3 contains 14 residues. Per germline, CDR1 MGHRA and CDR2 YSYEKL. CDR3 sequence (DNA): TGCGCCAGCAGAAGGATAGAGAACACCGGGGAGCTGTTTTTT. This sequence encodes CASRRIENTGELFF.

This clone was detected ten times or more. The chain links TRBV29-1 to TRBJ2-1, with 8 bases that match TRBD2. This CDR3 is 14 amino acids long. Unmatched junction bases numbered 6, after V lost 4 bases and J lost 4 bases. Germline CDR1 SQVTM, CDR2 ANQGSEA. The CDR3 loop is CSVGHSGDYNEQFF. The CDR3 DNA follows: TGCAGCGTTGGGCATAGCGGGGATTACAATGAGCAGTTCTTC.

In its sample, this clone was seen a few times. V and J are TRBV6-1 and TRBJ2-3, with 13 bases lining up with TRBD2. This CDR3 is built from 17 residues. The germline V gene has CDR1 MNHNS and CDR2 SASEGT. The junction had 5 bases not matched to a gene; V was cut back by 4 bases and J by 1 base. The chain's CDR3 is CASSGSTSGGGTDTQYF. The CDR3 coding sequence is TGTGCCAGCAGTGGATCAACTAGCGGGGGGGGCACAGATACGCAGTATTTT.